The 21 T cell receptor beta chains presented below share a single source sample, sequenced in a study of PD-1 blockade in classical Hodgkin lymphoma. Time point described: cycle 4 day 1 (C4D1), after less than 7 weeks of nivolumab. After autologous stem cell transplantation all patients relapsed, and prior brentuximab vedotin exposure differed between cohorts. Libraries were prepared by immunoSEQ multiplex PCR; TCRdb keeps only in-frame clonotypes and omits some of them. In the table there are around 50,000 clones, around four fifths of which are singletons. The material was peripheral blood mononuclear cells (PBMCs), obtained before the fourth cycle of nivolumab. The source is a human donor with classical Hodgkin lymphoma.

This sequence joins TRBV5-1 and TRBJ1-2, with 8 bases identical to TRBD1. Germline V CDR1 and CDR2: SGHRS, YFSETQ. V lost 4 bases and J lost 4; bases outside the gene matches: 15. The CDR3 is 17 residues long. CDR3 sequence reads: CASSPSTGTGLVYGYTF. The DNA for the CDR3 is TGCGCCAGCAGCCCTTCAACCGGGACAGGATTAGTCTATGGCTACACCTTC. Full variable domain (remainder filled in from reference TRBV5-1 and TRBJ1-2): KAGVTQTPRYLIKTRGQQVTLSCSPISGHRSVSWYQQTPGQGLQFLFEYFSETQRNKGNFPGRFSGRQFSNSRSEMNVSTLELGDSALYLCASSPSTGTGLVYGYTFGSGTRLTVV.

The chain joins TRBV11-3 to TRBJ2-3, with 9 positions matching TRBD2. V trimming: 4 bases; J trimming: 4 bases; junction bases outside the gene matches: 6. Germline V lookup: CDR1 SGHNT, CDR2 YENEEA. This CDR3 has 15 residues. The CDR3 bases are TGTGCCAGCAGCTCCAATAGCGGGAGCTCAGATACGCAGTATTTT. It translates to CASSSNSGSSDTQYF.

This clone has just a few counts. The chain recombines TRBV29-1 with TRBJ1-5, with D maybe TRBD1 (5 bases). The CDR3 covers 12 residues. V dropped 6 bases and J dropped 0 bases, with 6 bases sitting between them. CDR1 is SQVTM and CDR2 is ANQGSEA in the germline V gene. The CDR3 DNA reads as TGCAGCGTAGGGGATAGCAATCAGCCCCAGCATTTT. Translated, it gives CSVGDSNQPQHF.

The chain carries TRBV5-1 and TRBJ2-1, with D possibly TRBD1 on 6 matching bases. Germline values: CDR1 SGHRS, CDR2 YFSETQ. There are 13 residues in the CDR3. The V gene lost 3 bases and the J gene lost 9 bases, with 13 bases spanning the gap. The chain's CDR3 is CASSYTGWAEQFF. CDR3 DNA sequence: TGCGCCAGCAGCTACACAGGGTGGGCTGAGCAGTTCTTC.

The chain employs TRBV27 and TRBJ2-7; tentative D call: TRBD1 (5 bases). Germline V CDR1 and CDR2: MNHEY, SMNVEV (reference sequence). V was pared by 4 bases and J by 1 base, with 14 bases between. The CDR3 is 15 residues long. The CDR3 bases are TGTGCCAGCAGTTCGCAGACAGCGAGATCCTACGAGCAGTACTTC. It codes for CASSSQTARSYEQYF.

The chain uses TRBV5-5 and TRBJ2-7; TRBD1 might be the D (5 bases). CDR1 is SGHKS and CDR2 is YYEKEE in the germline V gene (reference sequence). This CDR3 is 14 amino acids long. V shed 2 bases and J shed 3 bases, with 12 bases lying between them. The CDR3 protein is CASSLTSGIYEQYF. Here the CDR3 DNA reads TGTGCCAGCAGCTTAACCTCAGGGATCTACGAGCAGTACTTC.

This clone was found once. The chain uses TRBV6-5 and TRBJ1-4, with TRBD1 matching over 10 bases. V lost 8 bases, J lost 6 bases, and 0 bases stayed unmatched. The CDR3 is 12 residues long. Germline loops: CDR1 MNHEY, CDR2 SVGAGI. The CDR3 region is CASGTGDEKLFF. Written as DNA, the CDR3 is TGTGCCAGCGGGACAGGGGATGAAAAACTGTTTTTT.

This clone was counted many times. J is TRBJ2-3 and V is TRBV7-9; D perhaps matches TRBD2 (6 bases). CDR3 size: 15 residues. V lost 1 base to trimming and J lost 5 bases, with 13 bases between them. Germline CDR1 reads SEHNR; CDR2 reads FQNEAQ (reference sequence). This CDR3 is CASSLESGRVDTQYF. The CDR3 DNA reads as TGTGCCAGCAGCTTAGAGTCCGGGAGAGTAGATACGCAGTATTTT. Drawing the rest from reference TRBV7-9 and TRBJ2-3, the complete variable domain is DTGVSQNPRHKITKRGQNVTFRCDPISEHNRLYWYRQTLGQGPEFLTYFQNEAQLEKSRLLSDRFSAERPKGSFSTLEIQRTEQGDSAMYLCASSLESGRVDTQYFGPGTRLTVL.

The rearrangement links TRBV18 to TRBJ1-2; 7 bases fit TRBD1. This CDR3 spans 15 amino acids. Germline V gene sequence: CDR1 KGHSH, CDR2 LQKENI. The V and J ends lost 0 bases and 4 bases, in that order; junction bases with no gene match: 5. Here the CDR3 reads CASSPPREGAYGYTF. The CDR3, as DNA: TGTGCCAGCTCACCACCGCGGGAGGGGGCCTATGGCTACACCTTC. Variable domain in full (rest from reference TRBV18 and TRBJ1-2): NAGVMQNPRHLVRRRGQEARLRCSPMKGHSHVYWYRQLPEEGLKFMVYLQKENIIDESGMPKERFSAEFPKEGPSILRIQQVVRGDSAAYFCASSPPREGAYGYTFGSGTRLTVV.

V and J are TRBV28 and TRBJ2-7, with D perhaps TRBD2 (7 bases). The germline V gene encodes CDR1 MDHEN and CDR2 SYDVKM. This CDR3 has 16 amino acids. Trimming stripped 0 bases from V and 2 bases from J, with 14 bases between. CDR3 in amino acids: CASSLWGAGVAYEQYF. In DNA, the CDR3 is TGTGCCAGCAGTTTATGGGGGGCGGGAGTTGCCTACGAGCAGTACTTC. Variable domain in full (rest from reference TRBV28 and TRBJ2-7): DVKVTQSSRYLVKRTGEKVFLECVQDMDHENMFWYRQDPGLGLRLIYFSYDVKMKEKGDIPEGYSVSREKKERFSLILESASTNQTSMYLCASSLWGAGVAYEQYFGPGTRLTVT.

The J gene is TRBJ1-6, the V gene TRBV2; TRBD1 might be the D (6 bases). The V end lost 4 bases, the J end lost 10 bases, and 14 bases lay between the germline ends. The CDR3 runs to 14 residues. Germline-derived CDR1 and CDR2 are SNHLY and FYNNEI. CDR3 DNA sequence: TGTGCCAGCAGTGGAAGCAACAGGGCCTCACCCCTCCACTTT. The encoded protein is CASSGSNRASPLHF. The full variable domain, its missing parts supplied by reference TRBV2 and TRBJ1-6, is EPEVTQTPSHQVTQMGQEVILRCVPISNHLYFYWYRQILGQKVEFLVSFYNNEISEKSEIFDDQFSVERPDGSNFTLKIRSTKLEDSAMYFCASSGSNRASPLHFGNGTRLTVT.

CDR3 loop: CATSSNRVGYTF. CDR3 nucleotides: TGTGCCACCAGCAGCAACAGGGTCGGCTACACCTTC. The rearrangement joins TRBV15 to TRBJ1-2, with a weak D call TRBD1 (6 bases). CDR3 length: 12 residues. The germline V gene encodes CDR1 LNHNV and CDR2 YYDKDF (reference sequence). Trimming stripped 3 bases from V and 8 bases from J, with 10 bases between.

The count of this clone is one. The V call is TRBV10-2, the J call TRBJ2-5; 9 nucleotides align to TRBD1. Trimming took 4 bases from V and 0 from J; bases not matched to a gene: 12. Germline CDR1 reads WSHSY; CDR2 reads SAAADI. The CDR3 is 18 residues long. CDR3 in amino acids: CASSVPTGGHRYQETQYF. For the CDR3, the DNA is TGCGCCAGCAGTGTTCCGACAGGGGGACACCGGTACCAAGAGACCCAGTACTTC.

The V gene is TRBV5-1, the J gene TRBJ1-1; D is unclear. The length of the CDR3 is 15 residues. V was trimmed by 0 bases and J by 0 bases, leaving 9 bases between them. Germline lookup yields CDR1 SGHRS and CDR2 YFSETQ. Here the CDR3 DNA reads TGCGCCAGCAGCTTGGAAGGGAGAATGAACACTGAAGCTTTCTTT. Residues: CASSLEGRMNTEAFF.

The chain couples TRBV28 to TRBJ2-7, with 11 bases fitting TRBD2. This CDR3 comprises 19 residues. From germline, CDR1 is MDHEN and CDR2 SYDVKM. V lost 5 bases, J lost 3 bases, and 18 bases stayed unmatched. This CDR3 reads CASSPLLTSGSSSYYEQYF. Written as DNA, the CDR3 is TGTGCCAGCAGTCCACTACTAACTAGCGGGAGTTCTTCGTACTACGAGCAGTACTTC.

J is TRBJ2-2 and V is TRBV6-1, with TRBD1 identical over 7 bases. V was pared by 6 bases and J by 1 base, with 5 bases of the junction left unmatched. Looked up from germline, CDR1 is MNHNS and CDR2 is SASEGT. The CDR3 is made up of 15 amino acids. CDR3 protein: CASSRDRLNTGELFF. For the CDR3, the DNA is TGTGCCAGCAGCAGGGACAGATTGAACACCGGGGAGCTGTTTTTT.

The chain recombines TRBV4-3 with TRBJ2-5, with a tentative D call TRBD1 (5 bases). The DNA end is more similar to TRBJ2-7, so the J call may be wrong. Germline V gene data show CDR1 as LGHNA and CDR2 as YSLEER. The CDR3 extends over 15 amino acids. CDR3 protein: CASSQDPGLGLEQYF. CDR3 coding DNA: TGCGCCAGCAGCCAAGATCCAGGGCTGGGTCTCGAGCAGTACTTC.

CDR3 loop: CASSSGQAGSDTQYF. Written as DNA, the CDR3 is TGTGCCAGCAGTAGTGGACAGGCCGGATCAGATACGCAGTATTTT. The chain carries TRBV7-9 and TRBJ2-3, with 7 bases identical to TRBD1. This CDR3 contains 15 residues. V was clipped by 6 bases and J by 4 bases; unmatched bases: 10. Germline V gene data show CDR1 as SEHNR and CDR2 as FQNEAQ (reference sequence).

The rearrangement joins TRBV19 to TRBJ1-2; TRBD1 agrees at 7 bases. Germline CDR1 LNHDA, CDR2 SQIVND (reference sequence). This CDR3 has 13 residues. The J segment lost 5 bases and the V segment lost 10 bases, leaving 10 bases of the junction unmatched. Written as DNA, the CDR3 is TGTGCCACCGGAGACCGGGACAGTTATGGCTACACCTTC. Protein sequence: CATGDRDSYGYTF.

The chain combines TRBV7-6 with TRBJ1-4; D may be TRBD1 (6 bases). CDR3 length equals 15 residues. From germline, CDR1 is SGHVS and CDR2 FNYEAQ. The V and J ends lost 1 base and 8 bases respectively, with 14 bases between them. For the CDR3, the DNA is TGTGCCAGCAGCTTAGGACGGGGGGGCGAGGAAAAACTGTTTTTT. Protein: CASSLGRGGEEKLFF.

This clone was picked up a small number of times. The V and J genes are TRBV5-5 and TRBJ1-5; 8 bases map to TRBD1. The CDR3 is made up of 16 amino acids. Germline CDR1 is SGHKS and CDR2 is YYEKEE (reference sequence). V lost 4 bases, J lost 0 bases, and 6 bases stayed unmatched. CDR3: CASSRTGGYSNQPQHF. CDR3 coding DNA: TGTGCCAGCAGCCGTACAGGGGGTTATAGCAATCAGCCCCAGCATTTT.